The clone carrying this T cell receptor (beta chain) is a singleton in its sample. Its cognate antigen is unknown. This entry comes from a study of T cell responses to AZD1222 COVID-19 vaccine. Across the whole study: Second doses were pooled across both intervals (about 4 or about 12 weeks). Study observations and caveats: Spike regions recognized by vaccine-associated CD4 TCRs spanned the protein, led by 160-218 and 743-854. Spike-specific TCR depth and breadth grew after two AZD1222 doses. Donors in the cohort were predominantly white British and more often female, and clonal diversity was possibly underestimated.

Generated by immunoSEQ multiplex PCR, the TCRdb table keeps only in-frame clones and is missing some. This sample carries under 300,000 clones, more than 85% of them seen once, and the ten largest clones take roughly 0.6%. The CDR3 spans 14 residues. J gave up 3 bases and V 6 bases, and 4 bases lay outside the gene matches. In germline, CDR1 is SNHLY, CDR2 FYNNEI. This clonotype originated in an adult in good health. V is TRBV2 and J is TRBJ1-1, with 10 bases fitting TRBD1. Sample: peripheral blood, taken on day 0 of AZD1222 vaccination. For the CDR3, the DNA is TGTGCCAGCAGGGGGACAGGGGAGGACACTGAAGCTTTCTTT. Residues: CASRGTGEDTEAFF.